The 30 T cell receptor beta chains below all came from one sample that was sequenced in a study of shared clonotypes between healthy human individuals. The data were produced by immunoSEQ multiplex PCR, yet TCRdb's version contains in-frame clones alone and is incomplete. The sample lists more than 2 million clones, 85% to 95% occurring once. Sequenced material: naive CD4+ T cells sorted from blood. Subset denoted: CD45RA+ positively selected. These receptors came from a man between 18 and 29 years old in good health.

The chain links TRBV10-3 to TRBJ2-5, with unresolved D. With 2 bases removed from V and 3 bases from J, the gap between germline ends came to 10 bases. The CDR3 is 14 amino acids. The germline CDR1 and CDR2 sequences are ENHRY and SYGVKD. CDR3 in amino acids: CAISEQRVEETQYF. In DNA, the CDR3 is TGTGCCATCAGTGAGCAACGCGTGGAAGAGACCCAGTACTTC.

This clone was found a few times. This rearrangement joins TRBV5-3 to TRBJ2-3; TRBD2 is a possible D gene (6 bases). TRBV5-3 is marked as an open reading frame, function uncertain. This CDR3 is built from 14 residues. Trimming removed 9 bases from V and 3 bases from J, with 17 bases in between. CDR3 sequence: CATLTWGETDTQYF. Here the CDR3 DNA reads TGTGCCACTCTGACCTGGGGGGAGACAGATACGCAGTATTTT.

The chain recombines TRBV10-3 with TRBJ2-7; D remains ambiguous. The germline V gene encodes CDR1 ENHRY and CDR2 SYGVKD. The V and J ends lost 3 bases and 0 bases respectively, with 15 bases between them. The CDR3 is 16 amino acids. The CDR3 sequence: CAISDPRTESSYEQYF. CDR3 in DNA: TGTGCCATCAGTGACCCGAGGACGGAGAGCTCCTACGAGCAGTACTTC.

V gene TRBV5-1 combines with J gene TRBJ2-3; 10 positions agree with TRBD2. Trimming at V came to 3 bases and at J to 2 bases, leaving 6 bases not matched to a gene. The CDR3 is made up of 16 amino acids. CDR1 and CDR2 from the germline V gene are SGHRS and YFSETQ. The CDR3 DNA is TGCGCCAGCAGCTCATACAGCGGGGGGGCCACAGATACGCAGTATTTT. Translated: CASSSYSGGATDTQYF.

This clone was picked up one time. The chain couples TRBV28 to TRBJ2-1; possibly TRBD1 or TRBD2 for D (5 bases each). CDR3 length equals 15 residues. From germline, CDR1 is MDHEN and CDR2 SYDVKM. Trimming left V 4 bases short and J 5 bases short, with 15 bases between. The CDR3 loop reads CASSWRSGRDNEQFF. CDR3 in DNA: TGTGCCAGCAGTTGGCGGTCAGGGCGGGACAATGAGCAGTTCTTC.

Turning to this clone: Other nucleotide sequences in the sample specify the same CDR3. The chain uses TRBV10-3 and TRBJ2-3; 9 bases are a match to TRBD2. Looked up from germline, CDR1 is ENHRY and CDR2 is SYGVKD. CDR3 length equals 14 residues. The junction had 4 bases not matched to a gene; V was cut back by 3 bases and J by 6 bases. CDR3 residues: CAISESGGPDTQYF. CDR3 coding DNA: TGTGCCATCAGTGAAAGCGGGGGGCCGGATACGCAGTATTTT.

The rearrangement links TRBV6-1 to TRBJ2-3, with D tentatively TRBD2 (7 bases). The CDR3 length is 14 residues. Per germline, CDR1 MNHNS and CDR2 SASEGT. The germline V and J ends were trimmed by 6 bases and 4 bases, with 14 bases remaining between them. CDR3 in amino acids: CASSLGGPADTQYF. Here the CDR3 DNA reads TGTGCCAGCAGCCTGGGGGGGCCGGCAGATACGCAGTATTTT.

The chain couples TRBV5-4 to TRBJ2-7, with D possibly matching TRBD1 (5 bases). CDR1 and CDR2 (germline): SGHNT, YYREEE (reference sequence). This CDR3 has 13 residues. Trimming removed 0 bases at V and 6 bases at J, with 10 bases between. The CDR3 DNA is TGTGCCAGCAGCTTGGGCAGGGAAACCGAGCAGTACTTC. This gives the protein CASSLGRETEQYF.

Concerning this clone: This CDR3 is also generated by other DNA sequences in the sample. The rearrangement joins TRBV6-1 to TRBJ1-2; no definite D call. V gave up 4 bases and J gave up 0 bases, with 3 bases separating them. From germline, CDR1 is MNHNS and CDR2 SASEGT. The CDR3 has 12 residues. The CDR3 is CASSGSNYGYTF. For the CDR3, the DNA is TGTGCCAGCAGTGGGTCTAACTATGGCTACACCTTC.

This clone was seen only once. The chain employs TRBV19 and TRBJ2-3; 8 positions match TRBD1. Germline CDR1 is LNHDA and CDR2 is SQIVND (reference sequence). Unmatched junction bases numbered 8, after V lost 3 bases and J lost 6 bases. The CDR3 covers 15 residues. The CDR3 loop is CASSMRGRGQDTQYF. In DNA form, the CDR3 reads TGTGCCAGTAGTATGCGCGGCAGGGGGCAGGATACGCAGTATTTT.

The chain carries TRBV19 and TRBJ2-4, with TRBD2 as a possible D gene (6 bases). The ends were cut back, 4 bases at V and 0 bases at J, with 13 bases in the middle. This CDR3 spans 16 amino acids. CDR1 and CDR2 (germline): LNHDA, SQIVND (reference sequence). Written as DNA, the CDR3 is TGTGCCAGTAGTACCGCTAGCGACCTAGCCAAAAACATTCAGTACTTC. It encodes CASSTASDLAKNIQYF.

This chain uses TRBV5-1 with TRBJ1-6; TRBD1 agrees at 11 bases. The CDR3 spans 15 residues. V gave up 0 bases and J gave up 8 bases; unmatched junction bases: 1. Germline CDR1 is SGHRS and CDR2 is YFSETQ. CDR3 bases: TGCGCCAGCAGCTTGGCGGGACAGGGGGATTCACCCCTCCACTTT. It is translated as CASSLAGQGDSPLHF. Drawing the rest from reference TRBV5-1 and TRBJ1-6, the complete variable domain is KAGVTQTPRYLIKTRGQQVTLSCSPISGHRSVSWYQQTPGQGLQFLFEYFSETQRNKGNFPGRFSGRQFSNSRSEMNVSTLELGDSALYLCASSLAGQGDSPLHFGNGTRLTVT.

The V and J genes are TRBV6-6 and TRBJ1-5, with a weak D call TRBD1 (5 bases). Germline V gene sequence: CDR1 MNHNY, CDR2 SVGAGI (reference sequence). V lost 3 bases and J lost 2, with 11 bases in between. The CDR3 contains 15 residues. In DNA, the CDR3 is TGTGCCAGCAGTTATGCAGGGCCGGGCAATCAGCCCCAGCATTTT. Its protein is CASSYAGPGNQPQHF.

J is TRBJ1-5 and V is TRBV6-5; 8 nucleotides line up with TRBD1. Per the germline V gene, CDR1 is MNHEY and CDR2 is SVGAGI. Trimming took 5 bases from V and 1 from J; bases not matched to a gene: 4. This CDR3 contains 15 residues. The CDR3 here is CASSRTGLSNQPQHF. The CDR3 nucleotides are TGTGCCAGCAGTAGGACAGGGCTAAGCAATCAGCCCCAGCATTTT.

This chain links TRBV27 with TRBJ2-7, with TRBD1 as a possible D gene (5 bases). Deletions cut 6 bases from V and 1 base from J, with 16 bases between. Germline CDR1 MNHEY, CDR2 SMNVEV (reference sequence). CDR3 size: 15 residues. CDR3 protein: CASRSYGAQSYEQYF. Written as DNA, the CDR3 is TGTGCCAGCAGGTCGTATGGGGCCCAATCCTACGAGCAGTACTTC.

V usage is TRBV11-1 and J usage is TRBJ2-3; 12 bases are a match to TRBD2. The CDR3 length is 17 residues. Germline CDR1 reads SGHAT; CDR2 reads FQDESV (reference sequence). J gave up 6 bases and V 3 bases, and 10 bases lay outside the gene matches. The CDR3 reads CASSFRGLAGPRDTQYF. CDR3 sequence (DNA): TGTGCCAGCAGCTTTCGAGGACTAGCGGGGCCTCGGGATACGCAGTATTTT.

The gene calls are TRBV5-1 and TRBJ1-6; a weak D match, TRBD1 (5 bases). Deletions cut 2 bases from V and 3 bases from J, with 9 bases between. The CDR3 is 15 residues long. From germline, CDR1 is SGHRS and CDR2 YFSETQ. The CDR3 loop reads CASSFSGDYNSPLHF. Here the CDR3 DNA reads TGCGCCAGCAGCTTCTCGGGGGACTATAATTCACCCCTCCACTTT.

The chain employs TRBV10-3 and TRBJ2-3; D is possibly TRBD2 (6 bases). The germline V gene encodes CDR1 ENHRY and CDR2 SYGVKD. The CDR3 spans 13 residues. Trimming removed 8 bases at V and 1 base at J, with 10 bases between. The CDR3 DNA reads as TGTGCCATCTCTCCTAGCGGCACAGATACGCAGTATTTT. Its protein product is CAISPSGTDTQYF.

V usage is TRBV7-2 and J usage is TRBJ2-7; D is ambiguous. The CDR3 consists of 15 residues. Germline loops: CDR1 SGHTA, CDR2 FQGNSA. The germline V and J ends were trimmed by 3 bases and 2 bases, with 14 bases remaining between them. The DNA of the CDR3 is TGTGCCAGCAGCTTCGTCGTGGACCTCCCCTACGAGCAGTACTTC. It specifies CASSFVVDLPYEQYF.

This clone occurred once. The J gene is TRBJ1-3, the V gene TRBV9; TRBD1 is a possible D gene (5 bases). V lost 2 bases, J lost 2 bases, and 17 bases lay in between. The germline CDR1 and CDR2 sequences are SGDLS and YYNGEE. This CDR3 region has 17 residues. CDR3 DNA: TGTGCCAGCAGCGTGGGGGTAGGCCTGACAACTGGAAACACCATATATTTT. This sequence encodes CASSVGVGLTTGNTIYF. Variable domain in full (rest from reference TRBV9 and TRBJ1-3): DSGVTQTPKHLITATGQRVTLRCSPRSGDLSVYWYQQSLDQGLQFLIQYYNGEERAKGNILERFSAQQFPDLHSELNLSSLELGDSALYFCASSVGVGLTTGNTIYFGEGSWLTVV.

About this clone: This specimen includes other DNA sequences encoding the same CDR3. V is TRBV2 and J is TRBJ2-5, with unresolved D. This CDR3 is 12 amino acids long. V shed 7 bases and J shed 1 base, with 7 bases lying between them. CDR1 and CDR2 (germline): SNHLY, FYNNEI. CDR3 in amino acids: CASKAAQETQYF. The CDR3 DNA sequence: TGTGCCAGCAAGGCGGCCCAAGAGACCCAGTACTTC.

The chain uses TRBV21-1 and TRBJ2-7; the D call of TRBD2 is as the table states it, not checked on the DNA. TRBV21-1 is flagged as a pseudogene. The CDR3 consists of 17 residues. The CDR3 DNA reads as TGTGCCAGCAACTACCACCCCTACTGGACTAGCCACCACGAGCAGTACTTC. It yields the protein CASNYHPYWTSHHEQYF.

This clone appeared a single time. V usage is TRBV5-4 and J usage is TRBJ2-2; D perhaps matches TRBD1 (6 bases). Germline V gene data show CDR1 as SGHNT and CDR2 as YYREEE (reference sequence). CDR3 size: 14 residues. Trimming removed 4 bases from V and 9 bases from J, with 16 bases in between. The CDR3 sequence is CASSESSQGRELFF. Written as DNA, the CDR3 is TGTGCCAGCAGCGAGTCAAGCCAGGGGAGGGAGCTGTTTTTT. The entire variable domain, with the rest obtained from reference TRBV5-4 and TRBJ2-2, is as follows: ETGVTQSPTHLIKTRGQQVTLRCSSQSGHNTVSWYQQALGQGPQFIFQYYREEENGRGNFPPRFSGLQFPNYSSELNVNALELDDSALYLCASSESSQGRELFFGEGSRLTVL.

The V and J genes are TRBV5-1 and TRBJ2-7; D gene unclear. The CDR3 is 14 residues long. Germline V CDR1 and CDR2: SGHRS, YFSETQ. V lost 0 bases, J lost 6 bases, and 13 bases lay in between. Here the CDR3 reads CASSLAGRPTEQYF. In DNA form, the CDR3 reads TGCGCCAGCAGCTTGGCCGGCAGGCCTACCGAGCAGTACTTC.

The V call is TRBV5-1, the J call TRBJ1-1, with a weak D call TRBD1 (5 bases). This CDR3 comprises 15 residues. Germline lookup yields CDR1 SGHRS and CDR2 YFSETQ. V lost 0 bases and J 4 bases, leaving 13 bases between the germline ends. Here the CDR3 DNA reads TGCGCCAGCAGCTTGGTGGAAGGGGCCGGCACTGAAGCTTTCTTT. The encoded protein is CASSLVEGAGTEAFF.

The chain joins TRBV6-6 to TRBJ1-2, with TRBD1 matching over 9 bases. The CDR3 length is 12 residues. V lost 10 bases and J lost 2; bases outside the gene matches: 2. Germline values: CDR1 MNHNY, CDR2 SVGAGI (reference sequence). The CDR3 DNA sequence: TGTGCCACCGGACAGGGGAACTATGGCTACACCTTC. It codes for CATGQGNYGYTF.

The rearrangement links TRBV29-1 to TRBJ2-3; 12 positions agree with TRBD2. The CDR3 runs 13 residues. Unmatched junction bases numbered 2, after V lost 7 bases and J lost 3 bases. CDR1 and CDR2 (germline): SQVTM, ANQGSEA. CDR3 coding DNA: TGCAGCGCGACTAGCGGGGGAACAGATACGCAGTATTTT. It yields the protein CSATSGGTDTQYF.

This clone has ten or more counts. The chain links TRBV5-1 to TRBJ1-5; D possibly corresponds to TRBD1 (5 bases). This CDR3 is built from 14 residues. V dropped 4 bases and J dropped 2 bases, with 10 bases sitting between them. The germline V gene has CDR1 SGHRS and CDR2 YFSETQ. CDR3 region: CASSPGMGNQPQHF. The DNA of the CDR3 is TGCGCCAGCAGCCCAGGGATGGGCAATCAGCCCCAGCATTTT.

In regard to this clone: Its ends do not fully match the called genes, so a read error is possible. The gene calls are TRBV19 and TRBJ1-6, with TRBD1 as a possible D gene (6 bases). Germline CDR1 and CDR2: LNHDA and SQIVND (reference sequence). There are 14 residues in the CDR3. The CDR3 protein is CASSTGQYSSPLHF. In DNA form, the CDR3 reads TGTGCCAGTAGTACTGGACAGTATAGTTCACCCCTCCACTTT.

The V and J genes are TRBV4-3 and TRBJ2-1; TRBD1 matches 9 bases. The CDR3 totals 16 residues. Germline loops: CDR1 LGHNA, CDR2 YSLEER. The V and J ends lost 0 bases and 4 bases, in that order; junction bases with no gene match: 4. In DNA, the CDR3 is TGCGCCAGCAGCCAAGAGATGGGACAGGGATACAATGAGCAGTTCTTC. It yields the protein CASSQEMGQGYNEQFF.